This T cell receptor beta chain was identified during a study of blood T cell repertoires in COVID-19 (TCRdb year 2020). Describing the broader study: Collaborator samples came from the United States, Italy and Spain and covered acute and convalescent phases of COVID-19. HLA class I and class II types, where available, came from metadata supplied by the sample provider rather than from assay-based typing. A freely available public database, intended as a resource for researchers studying the immune response to SARS-CoV-2, is where the repertoires were released. The dataset comprised deeply sampled blood TCRbeta repertoires from subjects exposed to, actively infected with, or recovered from COVID-19. A de-identified subject ID, COVID-19 status, age in years and sex were almost always included in the sample metadata. The material from the prospective study consisted of cDNA or gDNA derived from T cells, B-cell-depleted T cells, or PBMCs. Samples were obtained from the ongoing ImmuneRACE study (first 160 participants) and from roughly 1,300 subjects provided by 6 global collaborators.

Comment on this clone: Its antigen remains unidentified. One base away there is no much larger clone; base qualities are not given.

The CDR3 goes from the cysteine to the phenylalanine over 15 residues. The CDR3 DNA has 45 bases and is translated from base 1. The germline V gene provides CDR1 SGHRS and CDR2 YFSETQ. A distance of 9 bases separates the germline ends of V and J, which lose 0 bases and 5 bases respectively. Findings and caveats that apply to the study as a whole: How much clinical and demographic metadata was included differed by source and by participant, and the metadata was provided uncurated.

Whole blood was collected in K2EDTA tubes by collaborating institutions according to the institutions' own protocols. For TCRbeta analysis, collaborators shipped samples in one of three forms: frozen whole blood, isolated PBMCs, or DNA extracted from either of those sample types. The immunoSEQ Assay, a bias-controlled multiplex PCR, was used to amplify TCRbeta CDR3 regions from genomic DNA. In the paper's pipeline: The number of nucleated cells in each sample was estimated from the amplification of reference gene primers within the assay. To quantify the absolute abundance of each unique TCRbeta CDR3 rearrangement, sequence reads were collapsed and filtered. For each sample, productive Simpson clonality was calculated by taking the square root of Simpson's diversity index across productive rearrangements. TCRdb carries this immuneACCESS record with in-frame sequences only. Its versions omit some clonotypes, under half of them owing to an unresolved V gene in the studies checked, with the rest unexplained. Clonal size and the V and J genes are those of that table, whereas D and trimming came from the DNA. Present in this sample are about 160,000 clones, 78% of which were seen just once. The top ten hold around 14% of the sample.

The TCR comes from a woman older than 75 with acute or convalescent COVID-19. This chain joins TRBV5-1 to TRBJ1-6; matching of 5 bases hints at TRBD1 as the D gene. Sequencing was performed on peripheral blood. Here is the DNA: TGCGCCAGCAGCTTGGATCCAGGGAATAATTCACCCCTCCACTTT. Its coded protein is CASSLDPGNNSPLHF.